The 22 T cell receptor beta chains presented below share a single source sample, sequenced in a study of T cells in Graves' hyperthyroidism and ophthalmopathy. RNA transcripts were the template for amplifying TCR beta CDR3 regions. RT-PCR in the first round (using the HTBI primer set) targeted the TCR CDR3. TCRdb ran MiXCR on the multiplex PCR reads and lists one entry per CDR3 protein. The sample consists of about 480,000 distinct CDR3 sequences, about 15% of them appearing once. Sequencing used blood. Receptor source: a woman younger than 35 with Graves' hyperthyroidism.

This clonotype was detected many times. The chain is built from TRBV30 and TRBJ2-1; TRBD2 aligns across 10 bases. The CDR3 is 13 amino acids. Germline V gene lookup returns CDR1 GTSNPN and CDR2 SVGIG (reference sequence). Losses at the gene ends were 4 bases for V and 10 bases for J; bases not matched to a gene: 7. The CDR3 here is CAWTLAGEGEQFF. Written as DNA, the CDR3 is TGTGCCTGGACCCTAGCGGGAGAGGGGGAGCAGTTCTTC.

This clonotype was seen many times. The chain has TRBV12-3 or TRBV12-4 and TRBJ2-3, with 9 nucleotides matching TRBD2. CDR3 length: 15 residues. Trimming took 5 bases from V and 2 from J; bases not matched to a gene: 5. CDR3 amino acids: CASSPGTSLTDTQYF. In nucleotides, the CDR3 is TGTGCCAGCAGTCCCGGGACTAGCCTCACAGATACGCAGTATTTT.

The chain carries TRBV10-3 and TRBJ2-1; D perhaps matches TRBD1 (5 bases). The length of the CDR3 is 14 residues. Germline CDR1 and CDR2: ENHRY and SYGVKD. V gave up 11 bases and J gave up 8 bases, with 22 bases separating them. CDR3 bases: TGTGCCGCGCGACGTGGTCAGGGAAGGGATGAGCAGTTCTTC. Translation gives CAARRGQGRDEQFF.

This clonotype was detected only a few times. The rearrangement uses TRBV5-6 and TRBJ1-2, with D hard to call. V lost 2 bases to trimming and J lost 5 bases, with 19 bases between them. This CDR3 is built from 16 residues. The germline V gene encodes CDR1 SGHDT and CDR2 YYEEEE. The CDR3 spells CASSLGVRAPGYGYTF. The DNA of the CDR3 is TGTGCCAGCAGCTTAGGTGTCCGGGCCCCTGGATATGGCTACACCTTC.

This chain joins TRBV2 and TRBJ1-6; 11 bases agree with TRBD1. The CDR3 sequence is 15 residues long. Unmatched junction bases numbered 7, after V lost 5 bases and J lost 10 bases. Germline V gene data show CDR1 as SNHLY and CDR2 as FYNNEI. As DNA, the CDR3 is TGTGCCAGCAGTATTCCGGGACAGGGGGGATCACCCCTCCACTTT. Amino acids: CASSIPGQGGSPLHF.

In the case of this clonotype: A much larger clone lies a single base off, so this may be a read error. The rearrangement joins TRBV13 to TRBJ2-1; D is unresolved. V was pared by 5 bases and J by 0 bases, with 14 bases between. The CDR3 consists of 16 residues. Looked up from germline, CDR1 is PRHDT and CDR2 is FYEKMQ (reference sequence). In DNA, the CDR3 is TGTGCCAGCAGCCTAGAGGCGCGTAGCTCCTACAATGAGCAGTTCTTC. This encodes CASSLEARSSYNEQFF.

Ten or more counts support this clonotype. The chain employs TRBV27 and TRBJ1-2, with D maybe TRBD1 (5 bases). V lost 2 bases to trimming and J lost 5 bases, with 12 bases between them. CDR3 length equals 14 residues. The germline V gene encodes CDR1 MNHEY and CDR2 SMNVEV (reference sequence). The CDR3: CASSLTVGGYGYTF. CDR3 DNA sequence: TGTGCCAGCAGTTTAACTGTGGGGGGGTATGGCTACACCTTC.

This rearrangement joins TRBV12-3 or TRBV12-4 to TRBJ2-1; D might be TRBD1 or TRBD2, each matching 6 bases. Trimming removed 4 bases at V and 13 bases at J, with 17 bases between. The CDR3 consists of 13 residues. The CDR3 bases are TGTGCCAGCAGTTCACTAGGGGGAGGTCCTCAGTTCTTC. Its protein product is CASSSLGGGPQFF.

CDR3 sequence: CASSSGQVEETQYF. CDR3 coding DNA: TGTGCCAGCAGCTCGGGACAGGTTGAAGAGACCCAGTACTTC. The chain is built from TRBV7-9 and TRBJ2-5, with TRBD1 matching 8 bases. This CDR3 has 14 amino acids. Losses at the gene ends were 4 bases for V and 3 bases for J; bases not matched to a gene: 4. Germline V gene lookup returns CDR1 SEHNR and CDR2 FQNEAQ (reference sequence).

This clonotype was detected ten times or more. Here the CDR3 reads CASSQGGENIQYF. CDR3 sequence (DNA): TGTGCCAGCAGCCAAGGAGGGGAAAACATTCAGTACTTC. V and J are TRBV3-1 and TRBJ2-4; D assignment may be TRBD1 or TRBD2 (5 bases each). The CDR3 covers 13 residues. Trimming shortened V by 1 base and J by 5 bases, and 6 bases separated the two germline ends. CDR1 and CDR2 from the germline V gene are LGHDT and YNNKEL (reference sequence).

In regard to this clonotype: With a much larger clone just one base away, this may be a read error. The J gene is TRBJ2-5, the V gene TRBV20-1; 9 positions match TRBD1. The length of the CDR3 is 13 residues. Germline loops: CDR1 DFQATT, CDR2 SNEGSKA (reference sequence). V was pared by 5 bases and J by 4 bases, with 5 bases of the junction left unmatched. CDR3 bases: TGCAGTGCTGGCAGGACAGGGGCAGAGACCCAGTACTTC. It is translated as CSAGRTGAETQYF.

This clonotype appeared a few times. The chain employs TRBV20-1 and TRBJ2-7; D possibly corresponds to TRBD1 (5 bases). CDR1 is DFQATT, CDR2 SNEGSKA, per germline (reference sequence). The CDR3 has 12 residues. Trimming removed 6 bases from V and 2 bases from J, with 11 bases in between. The DNA of the CDR3 is TGCAGTGCCCGGAGACAGACCTACGAGCAGTACGTC. Protein product: CSARRQTYEQYV.

The table lists this clonotype with a count of one. CDR3 in DNA: TGTGCCAGCAGCTTAGAAGGAGGGAGGGTACATGAGCAGTTCTTC. Its protein product is CASSLEGGRVHEQFF. This sequence joins TRBV11-2 and TRBJ2-1; 7 nucleotides align to TRBD2. V lost 0 bases to trimming and J lost 8 bases; unmatched junction nucleotides: 7. The CDR3 is 15 amino acids. The germline gives CDR1 SGHAT, CDR2 FQNNGV.

This clonotype has a count of ten or more. The CDR3 loop is CASEPSRGRETQYF. CDR3 DNA: TGTGCCAGCGAGCCGAGCAGGGGGCGTGAGACCCAGTACTTC. V gene TRBV28 combines with J gene TRBJ2-5; 8 bases fit TRBD1. The ends lost 8 bases at V and 5 bases at J; junction bases unmatched: 10. Germline CDR1 reads MDHEN; CDR2 reads SYDVKM. The CDR3 runs to 14 residues.

This clonotype has more than one count but fewer than ten. The chain combines TRBV5-1 with TRBJ2-7, with 7 bases matching TRBD1. The CDR3 is 12 residues long. Germline trimming cut 4 bases from V and 6 bases from J; bases unmatched to any gene: 4. Germline values: CDR1 SGHRS, CDR2 YFSETQ. The CDR3 DNA sequence: TGCGCCAGCAGCCAGGGGGTAAGCGAGCAGTACTTC. It codes for CASSQGVSEQYF.

This clonotype was counted at least ten times. One junction end disagrees with the germline gene, perhaps due to a read error. This chain's CDR3 is CASRIGGPSYNEQFF. DNA for the CDR3: TGTGCCAGTAGAATAGGGGGACCGTCCTACAATGAGCAGTTCTTC. The chain combines TRBV19 with TRBJ2-1; D might be TRBD1 (6 bases). The CDR3 runs to 15 residues. Germline-derived CDR1 and CDR2 are LNHDA and SQIVND (reference sequence).

This clonotype was detected only a few times. This may be a read error: a much more frequent sequence differs by one nucleotide. The conserved final phenylalanine or tryptophan is absent from the CDR3, which likely points to a read error. This chain connects TRBV30 to TRBJ1-5, with 9 bases identical to TRBD1. V lost 7 bases and J lost 4; bases outside the gene matches: 5. The CDR3 is 13 residues long. Germline lookup yields CDR1 GTSNPN and CDR2 SVGIG (reference sequence). CDR3 coding DNA: TGTGCCTTGTCCGGGACAGGGAATCAGCCCCAGCATTCT. Its protein is CALSGTGNQPQHS.

This clonotype was seen repeatedly, ten times or more. The CDR3 spells CASSQEVGEQYF. The DNA of the CDR3 is TGTGCCAGCAGCCAAGAAGTAGGCGAGCAGTACTTC. The V gene is TRBV3-1, the J gene TRBJ2-7; the D is unclear. Germline CDR1 is LGHDT and CDR2 is YNNKEL (reference sequence). Trimming removed 0 bases at V and 6 bases at J, with 6 bases between. The CDR3 totals 12 residues.

This clonotype turned up a few times. The chain joins TRBV7-9 to TRBJ2-5; TRBD1 aligns across 8 bases. Trimming removed 5 bases from V and 1 base from J; junction bases left unmatched: 6. CDR1 and CDR2 from the germline V gene are SEHNR and FQNEAQ (reference sequence). The CDR3 length is 15 residues. In DNA, the CDR3 is TGTGCCAGCAGCCGAAATGGACAGGGCCAAGAGACCCAGTACTTC. Translation: CASSRNGQGQETQYF.

This clonotype was seen ten or more times. This sequence joins TRBV6-5 and TRBJ2-7; D may be TRBD1 (5 bases). The CDR3 totals 14 residues. Germline CDR1 reads MNHEY; CDR2 reads SVGAGI. Trimming removed 4 bases at V and 3 bases at J, with 13 bases between. CDR3 bases: TGTGCCAGCAGTTCCACGAGAAGGGGCTACGAGCAGTACGTC. Its protein is CASSSTRRGYEQYV.

The gene calls are TRBV7-9 and TRBJ2-1, with 12 bases fitting TRBD2. This CDR3 is 16 amino acids long. V lost 1 base to trimming and J lost 9 bases; unmatched junction nucleotides: 7. The V gene's germline CDR1 is SEHNR and CDR2 FQNEAQ (reference sequence). The CDR3 DNA follows: TGTGCCAGCAGCTTAGGACTAGCGGGAGTTAAAGGTGAGCAGTTCTTC. As protein: CASSLGLAGVKGEQFF. Full variable domain (outside the CDR3, taken from reference TRBV7-9 and TRBJ2-1): DTGVSQNPRHKITKRGQNVTFRCDPISEHNRLYWYRQTLGQGPEFLTYFQNEAQLEKSRLLSDRFSAERPKGSFSTLEIQRTEQGDSAMYLCASSLGLAGVKGEQFFGPGTRLTVL.

This sequence joins TRBV19 and TRBJ1-2; the D is unclear. Germline V gives CDR1 LNHDA, CDR2 SQIVND (reference sequence). The V end lost 3 bases, the J end lost 0 bases, and 8 bases lay between the germline ends. The CDR3 is 14 amino acids. The CDR3: CASSIGYSNYGYTF. Here the CDR3 DNA reads TGTGCCAGTAGTATTGGCTACTCTAACTATGGCTACACCTTC.